This T cell receptor beta chain was identified during a study of OX40 agonist ivuxolimab in advanced cancers. Trimming took 5 bases from V and 0 from J, leaving 9 bases between them. The CDR3 is made up of 14 amino acids. The V gene's germline CDR1 is WNHNN and CDR2 SYGVQD (reference sequence). Broader study findings: Clonal expansion from baseline to week 6 occurred in both CD4+ and CD8+ T cells. Antigen specificity remained undetermined for the expanded peripheral T cells.

Only in-frame clones appear in the TCRdb table, and some are missing; sequencing was by immunoSEQ multiplex PCR. This table has roughly 92,000 clones, more than 80% appearing once. This clone was counted once. Its cognate antigen is unknown. The TCR was taken from an adult with an advanced solid tumor such as melanoma, head and neck, liver or kidney cancer. The chain employs TRBV10-1 and TRBJ2-3, with D maybe TRBD2 (5 bases). The material was CD4+ or CD8+ T cells sorted from blood, obtained in a trial of the OX40 agonist ivuxolimab. As DNA, the CDR3 is TGCGCCAGCAGTTTGGCGGGTAGCACAGATACGCAGTATTTT. It translates to CASSLAGSTDTQYF.